Each of the 17 T cell receptor beta chains below was sequenced from the same sample in a study of OX40 agonist ivuxolimab in advanced cancers. Profiled with immunoSEQ multiplex PCR; TCRdb holds only in-frame clones, not every one. The repertoire has about 81,000 clones, around 85% of them found once; the top ten carry about 0.2%. The sample in question was CD4+ or CD8+ T cells sorted from blood, obtained in a trial of the OX40 agonist ivuxolimab. The receptors shown here come from an adult with an advanced solid tumor such as melanoma, head and neck, liver or kidney cancer.

The V call is TRBV6-1, the J call TRBJ2-7; D perhaps matches TRBD2 (6 bases). V lost 7 bases to trimming and J lost 6 bases, with 10 bases between them. Germline CDR1 MNHNS, CDR2 SASEGT. The CDR3 is made up of 11 amino acids. CDR3: CASTEGSEQYF. In nucleotides, the CDR3 is TGTGCCAGCACGGAGGGGTCCGAGCAGTACTTC.

The rearrangement uses TRBV9 and TRBJ2-5; 9 positions match TRBD2. The CDR3 is made up of 16 amino acids. The V gene end was trimmed by 2 bases and the J gene end by 2 bases; junction bases not matched to a gene: 7. From germline, CDR1 is SGDLS and CDR2 YYNGEE. This CDR3 reads CASSVQLAGPQETQYF. CDR3 sequence (DNA): TGTGCCAGCAGCGTGCAACTAGCGGGTCCGCAAGAGACCCAGTACTTC. Filled out from reference TRBV9 and TRBJ2-5, the complete variable domain reads DSGVTQTPKHLITATGQRVTLRCSPRSGDLSVYWYQQSLDQGLQFLIQYYNGEERAKGNILERFSAQQFPDLHSELNLSSLELGDSALYFCASSVQLAGPQETQYFGPGTRLLVL.

This chain joins TRBV29-1 and TRBJ1-1; tentative D call: TRBD1 (6 bases). Trimming took 4 bases from V and 1 from J, leaving 13 bases between them. The CDR3 is made up of 14 amino acids. Per germline, CDR1 SQVTM and CDR2 ANQGSEA. CDR3 nucleotide sequence: TGCAGCGTTGGTTTAGGGGGGGGGAACACTGAAGCTTTCTTT. This encodes CSVGLGGGNTEAFF.

CDR3 in amino acids: CASSLDGNYGYTF. The DNA for the CDR3 is TGTGCCAGCAGTTTAGACGGCAACTATGGCTACACCTTC. This chain links TRBV27 with TRBJ1-2; D not resolved. The CDR3 runs to 13 residues. The V gene lost 2 bases and the J gene lost 2 bases, with 6 bases spanning the gap. Germline V lookup: CDR1 MNHEY, CDR2 SMNVEV (reference sequence).

This clone was observed a single time. This chain connects TRBV4-2 to TRBJ2-4, with 11 bases lining up with TRBD1. The germline gives CDR1 LGHNA, CDR2 YNFKEQ. The CDR3 has 14 amino acids. J was trimmed by 7 bases and V by 4 bases; bases with no gene match: 3. The CDR3 bases are TGTGCCAGCAGCCCCGGGACAGGGGGGAACATTCAGTACTTC. It encodes CASSPGTGGNIQYF.

The chain carries TRBV7-8 and TRBJ1-3, with D tentatively TRBD1 (5 bases). The ends were cut back, 2 bases at V and 3 bases at J, with 11 bases in the middle. Looked up from germline, CDR1 is SGHVS and CDR2 is FQNEAQ. The CDR3 loop spans 15 amino acids. The CDR3 spells CASSLRKGSGNTIYF. CDR3 sequence (DNA): TGTGCCAGCAGCTTAAGGAAGGGGAGTGGAAACACCATATATTTT.

V usage is TRBV6-1 and J usage is TRBJ2-7; 7 bases fit TRBD1. The CDR3 loop spans 13 amino acids. V dropped 5 bases and J dropped 5; count of bases not matched to a gene: 6. The germline CDR1 and CDR2 sequences are MNHNS and SASEGT. Here the CDR3 reads CASSHRQGHEQYV. DNA for the CDR3: TGTGCCAGCAGTCATAGACAGGGCCACGAGCAGTACGTC.

This clone showed up just once. The rearrangement uses TRBV5-1 and TRBJ1-2, with 8 positions matching TRBD1. The V and J ends lost 3 bases and 4 bases, in that order; junction bases with no gene match: 2. Germline assignment: CDR1 SGHRS and CDR2 YFSETQ. The CDR3 covers 13 residues. CDR3 nucleotides: TGCGCCAGCAGCTGGACAGGGCTCTATGGCTACACCTTC. This encodes CASSWTGLYGYTF. Full variable domain (missing parts from reference TRBV5-1 and TRBJ1-2): KAGVTQTPRYLIKTRGQQVTLSCSPISGHRSVSWYQQTPGQGLQFLFEYFSETQRNKGNFPGRFSGRQFSNSRSEMNVSTLELGDSALYLCASSWTGLYGYTFGSGTRLTVV.

This chain uses TRBV6-5 with TRBJ1-4; possible D gene TRBD1, 5 bases. Per the germline V gene, CDR1 is MNHEY and CDR2 is SVGAGI. The CDR3 runs 15 residues. V lost 0 bases to trimming and J lost 7 bases, with 12 bases between them. The CDR3 region has the DNA TGTGCCAGCAGTTACTCTGGGGGTGGAGGTGAAAAACTGTTTTTT. This codes for CASSYSGGGGEKLFF.

This clone came up once. J is TRBJ2-6 and V is TRBV2; TRBD2 might be the D (6 bases). From germline, CDR1 is SNHLY and CDR2 FYNNEI. Deletions cut 7 bases from V and 0 bases from J, with 19 bases between. The CDR3 runs 18 residues. CDR3 in DNA: TGTGCCAGCAAAGGCCCCTCGGGAGCGGCCTCTGGGGCCAACGTCCTGACTTTC. This encodes CASKGPSGAASGANVLTF.

The chain joins TRBV21-1 to TRBJ2-7; TRBD2, the D gene given by the table, was not confirmed from the DNA. TRBV21-1 is shown as a pseudogene. This CDR3 contains 14 residues. The CDR3 region has the DNA TGTGCCAGCAGCACACACTACCCCTCCTACGAGCAGTACTTC. This codes for CASSTHYPSYEQYF.

This chain uses TRBV6-5 with TRBJ1-4; no definite D call. Trimming took 7 bases from V and 5 from J, leaving 17 bases between them. The CDR3 consists of 15 residues. In germline, CDR1 is MNHEY, CDR2 SVGAGI. This CDR3 is CASTPRQPINEKLFF. In DNA form, the CDR3 reads TGTGCCAGCACCCCGAGGCAGCCGATAAATGAAAAACTGTTTTTT.

The chain uses TRBV9 and TRBJ2-5, with 13 bases that match TRBD2. The V and J ends lost 3 bases and 5 bases, in that order; junction bases with no gene match: 16. Germline V CDR1 and CDR2: SGDLS, YYNGEE. This CDR3 has 19 amino acids. DNA for the CDR3: TGTGCCAGCAGCGAGGGCTTGCAACTAGCGGGAGGGCCGGGCGAGACCCAGTACTTC. Amino acids: CASSEGLQLAGGPGETQYF.

The chain links TRBV11-3 to TRBJ2-3; 14 nucleotides align to TRBD2. CDR1 SGHNT and CDR2 YENEEA come from the germline V gene. Unmatched junction bases numbered 18, after V lost 3 bases and J lost 7 bases. This CDR3 region has 20 residues. The CDR3 loop is CASSLMGLAGVGQEKNTQYF. CDR3 DNA sequence: TGTGCCAGCAGCTTGATGGGACTAGCGGGAGTTGGTCAGGAGAAAAATACGCAGTATTTT.

Here the CDR3 DNA reads TGTGCCAGCCGGACTAGCGGGAACTCCTACGAGCAGTACTTC. Its translation: CASRTSGNSYEQYF. The genes are TRBV2 and TRBJ2-7; 12 bases line up with TRBD2. This CDR3 has 14 amino acids. The junction had 2 bases not matched to a gene; V was cut back by 8 bases and J by 0 bases. CDR1 SNHLY and CDR2 FYNNEI come from the germline V gene.

V gene TRBV4-2 combines with J gene TRBJ1-4; D call uncertain. The V gene lost 0 bases and the J gene lost 3 bases, with 14 bases spanning the gap. The CDR3 covers 17 residues. Per the germline V gene, CDR1 is LGHNA and CDR2 is YNFKEQ. The CDR3: CASSQDPSAGSNEKLFF. The DNA for the CDR3 is TGTGCCAGCAGCCAAGACCCGTCGGCAGGTTCTAATGAAAAACTGTTTTTT.

Here the CDR3 DNA reads TGCAGCGTTGACGCGACCTCGGTGGATACGCAGTATTTT. It is translated as CSVDATSVDTQYF. The chain recombines TRBV29-1 with TRBJ2-3; D gene uncertain. CDR1 and CDR2 from the germline V gene are SQVTM and ANQGSEA. The V gene lost 3 bases and the J gene lost 6 bases, with 13 bases spanning the gap. This CDR3 region has 13 residues.